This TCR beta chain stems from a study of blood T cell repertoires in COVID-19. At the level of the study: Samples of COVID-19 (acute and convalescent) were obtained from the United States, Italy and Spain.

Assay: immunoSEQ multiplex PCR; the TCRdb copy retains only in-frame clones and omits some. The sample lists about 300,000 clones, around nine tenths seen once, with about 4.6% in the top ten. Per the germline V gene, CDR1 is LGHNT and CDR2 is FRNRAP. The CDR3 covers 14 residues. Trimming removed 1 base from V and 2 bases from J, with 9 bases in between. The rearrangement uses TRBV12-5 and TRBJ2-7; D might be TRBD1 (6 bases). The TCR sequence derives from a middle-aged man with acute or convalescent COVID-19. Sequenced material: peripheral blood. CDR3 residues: CASGLEQGPYEQYF. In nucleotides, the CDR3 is TGTGCTAGTGGTTTGGAACAGGGTCCCTACGAGCAGTACTTC.